This is a list of T cell receptor beta chains from one sample in a study of sequential checkpoint blockade in melanoma. Assay: immunoSEQ multiplex PCR; the TCRdb copy retains only in-frame clones and omits some. The repertoire has 2,500 to 3,500 clones, around a third of them found once; the top ten carry roughly a tenth. The specimen comprised tumor tissue (inferred from file names), sampled from a patient given nivolumab and ipilimumab in sequence. These receptors all stem from a human donor with melanoma. Each CDR3 is given with its conserved first and last residue. Each record gives: V gene, J gene, clone size, D gene, CDR3 protein, CDR3 DNA. D genes are given only for firm matches. Size is stated for part of the rows, as once, few or many counts, or as a class when the clone is expanded.

TRBV19,TRBJ1-5,-,TRBD1,CASSIRGVGNQPQHF,TGTGCCAGTAGTATCAGGGGGGTTGGCAATCAGCCCCAGCATTTT
TRBV6-1,TRBJ1-5,few,TRBD1,CASSEGSGTGGSQPQHF,TGTGCCAGCAGTGAAGGATCCGGGACAGGGGGCAGTCAGCCCCAGCATTTT
TRBV28,TRBJ2-3,-,-,CASSGGWARGRTDTQYF,TGTGCCAGCAGTGGGGGATGGGCTAGGGGACGCACAGATACGCAGTATTTT
TRBV9,TRBJ1-1,few,-,CASSASSGQRTEAFF,TGTGCCAGCAGCGCTTCGTCTGGGCAGAGGACTGAAGCTTTCTTT
TRBV7-5,TRBJ2-3,-,-,CASSLGGAPFETQYF,TGTGCCAGCAGCTTAGGCGGGGCCCCCTTTGAGACGCAGTATTTT
TRBV5-1,TRBJ2-3,-,-,CASSLAGPTDTQYF,TGCGCCAGCAGCTTGGCGGGCCCCACAGATACGCAGTATTTT
TRBV28,TRBJ1-5,-,TRBD1,CASSTGQGHQPQHF,TGTGCCAGCAGTACAGGACAGGGCCATCAGCCCCAGCATTTT
TRBV11-3,TRBJ2-5,medium-sized,TRBD2,CASSSPPGTSGSPYQETQYF,TGTGCCAGCAGCTCGCCCCCCGGGACTAGCGGCTCACCGTACCAAGAGACCCAGTACTTC
TRBV9,TRBJ2-1,few,TRBD1,CASSESAGGFYNEQFF,TGTGCCAGCAGTGAATCTGCAGGGGGCTTCTACAATGAGCAGTTCTTC
TRBV9,TRBJ1-5,-,-,CASSAYRSNQPQHF,TGTGCCAGCAGTGCCTATCGTAGCAATCAGCCCCAGCATTTT
TRBV5-1,TRBJ2-5,-,-,CASSQQPGIQETQYF,TGCGCCAGCAGCCAGCAGCCGGGAATACAAGAGACCCAGTACTTC
TRBV7-5,TRBJ2-2,-,-,CASSLGGREMNTGELFF,TGTGCCAGCAGCTTAGGTGGGCGGGAAATGAACACCGGGGAGCTGTTTTTT
TRBV5-1,TRBJ2-7,-,TRBD1,CASSVQAGGVAYEQYF,TGCGCCAGCAGCGTACAGGCAGGGGGAGTAGCCTACGAGCAGTACTTC
TRBV19,TRBJ2-1,-,TRBD2,CASSTGLAGLYNEQFF,TGTGCCAGTAGTACGGGACTAGCGGGTCTATACAATGAGCAGTTCTTC
TRBV11-3,TRBJ2-3,few,-,CASSVSGNTDTQYF,TGTGCCAGCAGCGTTAGCGGAAACACAGATACGCAGTATTTT
TRBV7-5,TRBJ2-7,few,-,CASSLQGAHYEQYF,TGTGCCAGCAGCTTACAGGGGGCCCACTACGAGCAGTACTTC
TRBV14,TRBJ1-2,-,-,CASSPSLAVLDYTF,TGTGCCAGCAGCCCAAGCCTGGCGGTACTTGATTACACCTTC